One and the same sample provided the 4 T cell receptor beta chains below, sequenced in a study of T cell responses to AZD1222 COVID-19 vaccine. The repertoire was sequenced with immunoSEQ multiplex PCR; TCRdb's copy has only in-frame clones and lacks some. The table shows approximately 150,000 clones, with more than 90% occurring only once. Specimen: peripheral blood, collected on day 0 of AZD1222 vaccination. The receptors originated from an adult in good health.

This clone occurred a few times. Other DNA sequences in this specimen translate into the identical CDR3. The chain uses TRBV28 and TRBJ1-1; D unclear. Trimming left V 2 bases short and J 1 base short, with 2 bases between. The germline CDR1 and CDR2 sequences are MDHEN and SYDVKM. The CDR3 runs 12 residues. Here the CDR3 DNA reads TGTGCCAGCAGTTTAAGGAACACTGAAGCTTTCTTT. Encoded protein: CASSLRNTEAFF.

V gene TRBV30 combines with J gene TRBJ1-6, with D possibly being TRBD1 (5 bases). In germline, CDR1 is GTSNPN, CDR2 SVGIG (reference sequence). V lost 1 base to trimming and J lost 4 bases, with 8 bases between them. The CDR3 is made up of 14 amino acids. For the CDR3, the DNA is TGTGCCTGGAGTGGGACACTGTATAATTCACCCCTCCACTTT. Encoded protein: CAWSGTLYNSPLHF.

The V call is TRBV5-1, the J call TRBJ2-5; a possible D gene is TRBD2 (5 bases). Trimming cost V 4 bases and J 2 bases, with 9 bases left between them. CDR1 is SGHRS, CDR2 YFSETQ, per germline. This CDR3 is built from 13 residues. In DNA, the CDR3 is TGCGCCAGCAGCGTTCGAGGGCAAGAGACCCAGTACTTC. It is translated as CASSVRGQETQYF.

The J gene is TRBJ2-1, the V gene TRBV6-5; 9 nucleotides line up with TRBD2. CDR1 MNHEY and CDR2 SVGAGI come from the germline V gene. This CDR3 contains 16 residues. With V trimmed by 2 bases and J by 10 bases, 12 bases remained unmatched. The CDR3 here is CASSYVPSGRPAEQFF. CDR3 sequence (DNA): TGTGCCAGCAGTTACGTACCCAGCGGGAGGCCCGCGGAGCAGTTCTTC.